This TCR beta chain was sequenced for a study of cytomegalovirus exposure and HLA in healthy donors. The wider study: The Caucasian-associated ancestry cluster held roughly 80% of 398 genotyped donors.

Overall study findings and caveats: As a later analysis showed, a missense DCLRE1C variant was linked to trimming of TCR beta V- and J-genes.

The V end lost 6 bases, the J end lost 3 bases, and 14 bases lay between the germline ends. Per the germline V gene, CDR1 is MNHEY and CDR2 is SVGAGI. This CDR3 comprises 15 residues. The PCR made use of 60 Vbeta and 13 Jbeta primers. The protocol was immunoSEQ multiplex PCR, while the TCRdb copy is restricted to in-frame clones and leaves out a portion. The sample consists of about 130,000 clones, around 74% of them appearing once. Comment on this clone: What it binds is not known.

This TCR was sampled from a woman aged 50 to 60 in good health and CMV-seropositive. The genes are TRBV6-5 and TRBJ1-4; no definite D call. The specimen sequenced was PBMCs. The CDR3 nucleotides are TGTGCCAGCAGGGCCTCCGGAACAGCTAATGAAAAACTGTTTTTT. It specifies CASRASGTANEKLFF.